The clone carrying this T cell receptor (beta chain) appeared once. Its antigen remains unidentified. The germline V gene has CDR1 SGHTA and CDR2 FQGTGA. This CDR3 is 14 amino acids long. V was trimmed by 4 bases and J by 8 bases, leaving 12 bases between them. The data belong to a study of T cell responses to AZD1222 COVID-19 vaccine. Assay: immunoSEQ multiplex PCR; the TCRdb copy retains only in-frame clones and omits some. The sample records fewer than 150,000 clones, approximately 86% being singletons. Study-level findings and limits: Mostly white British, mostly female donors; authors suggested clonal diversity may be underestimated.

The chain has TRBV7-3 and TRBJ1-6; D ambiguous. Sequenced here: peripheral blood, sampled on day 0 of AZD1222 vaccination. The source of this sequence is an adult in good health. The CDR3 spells CASSSGHRHSPLHF. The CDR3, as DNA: TGTGCCAGCAGCTCGGGCCACCGTCATTCACCCCTCCACTTT.